The 32 T cell receptor beta chains below all came from one sample that was sequenced in a study of blood T cell repertoires in COVID-19. Generated by immunoSEQ multiplex PCR, the TCRdb table keeps only in-frame clones and is missing some. This table has around 420,000 clones, over 75% appearing once. Sample: PBMCs or T cells enriched from blood (not recorded which). The source is a woman aged 40-49 years with acute COVID-19.

The V gene is TRBV10-1, the J gene TRBJ2-1; weak D call: TRBD1 (6 bases). From germline, CDR1 is WNHNN and CDR2 SYGVQD (reference sequence). V was pared by 5 bases and J by 7 bases, with 24 bases between. This CDR3 is built from 17 residues. The CDR3 nucleotides are TGCGCCAGCAGTCCCTCAAGGACAGCGCCCTATCGAAATGAGCAGTTCTTC. This encodes CASSPSRTAPYRNEQFF.

This chain's CDR3 is CATSRDPPGGYGNTIYF. DNA for the CDR3: TGTGCCACCAGCAGAGATCCCCCAGGGGGTTACGGAAACACCATATATTTT. This chain joins TRBV15 and TRBJ1-3, with 7 bases lining up with TRBD1. V lost 0 bases to trimming and J lost 4 bases; unmatched junction nucleotides: 9. The CDR3 consists of 17 residues. Germline values: CDR1 LNHNV, CDR2 YYDKDF (reference sequence). The variable domain in full, with the rest retrieved from reference TRBV15 and TRBJ1-3, is DAMVIQNPRYQVTQFGKPVTLSCSQTLNHNVMYWYQQKSSQAPKLLFHYYDKDFNNEADTPDNFQSRRPNTSFCFLDIRSPGLGDTAMYLCATSRDPPGGYGNTIYFGEGSWLTVV.

This clone was counted a few times. J is TRBJ2-1 and V is TRBV7-9; 8 positions agree with TRBD2. The ends lost 7 bases at V and 6 bases at J; junction bases unmatched: 14. Germline CDR1 is SEHNR and CDR2 is FQNEAQ (reference sequence). The CDR3 length is 16 residues. The CDR3 here is CASTDPTGGRANEQFF. DNA for the CDR3: TGTGCCAGCACCGACCCAACGGGGGGGAGGGCCAATGAGCAGTTCTTC.

The V gene is TRBV18, the J gene TRBJ2-1; unclear D gene. Germline-derived CDR1 and CDR2 are KGHSH and LQKENI. The V and J ends lost 3 bases and 4 bases respectively, with 10 bases between them. This CDR3 region has 14 residues. The CDR3 DNA sequence: TGTGCCAGCTCACCCCGATCCGGGTACAATGAGCAGTTCTTC. Protein: CASSPRSGYNEQFF. Complete variable domain (other parts from reference TRBV18 and TRBJ2-1): NAGVMQNPRHLVRRRGQEARLRCSPMKGHSHVYWYRQLPEEGLKFMVYLQKENIIDESGMPKERFSAEFPKEGPSILRIQQVVRGDSAAYFCASSPRSGYNEQFFGPGTRLTVL.

The rearrangement links TRBV7-9 to TRBJ2-7; 11 bases line up with TRBD2. The CDR3 sequence is 14 residues long. V trimming: 4 bases; J trimming: 3 bases; junction bases outside the gene matches: 2. Germline V gives CDR1 SEHNR, CDR2 FQNEAQ (reference sequence). The CDR3 DNA reads TGTGCCAGCAGCTCGGGACTAGCGGTCTACGAGCAGTACTTC. The encoded protein is CASSSGLAVYEQYF.

The chain recombines TRBV19 with TRBJ2-5; 8 nucleotides match TRBD2. V lost 3 bases and J lost 5; bases outside the gene matches: 11. Germline lookup yields CDR1 LNHDA and CDR2 SQIVND (reference sequence). The CDR3 consists of 16 residues. CDR3 nucleotides: TGTGCCAGTAGTATCGGGGGGGACTCTTTAAAGGAGACCCAGTACTTC. It is translated as CASSIGGDSLKETQYF.

The chain employs TRBV6-6 and TRBJ2-3; 13 positions agree with TRBD2. The CDR3 is 18 amino acids. Germline lookup yields CDR1 MNHNY and CDR2 SVGAGI (reference sequence). V trimming: 5 bases; J trimming: 0 bases; junction bases outside the gene matches: 8. For the CDR3, the DNA is TGTGCCAGCAGTCCAACTAGCGGGGGGGATACTAGCACAGATACGCAGTATTTT. Encoded protein: CASSPTSGGDTSTDTQYF.

The rearrangement joins TRBV5-5 to TRBJ1-2; the match to TRBD1 covers 7 bases. Trimming took 5 bases from V and 5 from J; bases not matched to a gene: 12. The CDR3 loop spans 15 amino acids. CDR1 SGHKS and CDR2 YYEKEE come from the germline V gene (reference sequence). The DNA for the CDR3 is TGTGCCAGCAGGAAGACAGGGATCGGAGCGTATGGCTACACCTTC. Protein sequence: CASRKTGIGAYGYTF.

The chain is built from TRBV4-1 and TRBJ1-1; D gene unclear. The germline V gene encodes CDR1 MGHRA and CDR2 YSYEKL. This CDR3 spans 13 amino acids. Trimming stripped 2 bases from V and 1 base from J, with 5 bases between. CDR3 nucleotide sequence: TGCGCCAGCAGCCAACCGGGGAACACTGAAGCTTTCTTT. Translated, it gives CASSQPGNTEAFF.

The table lists this clone with a count of one. V gene TRBV27 combines with J gene TRBJ1-5; the match to TRBD1 covers 8 bases. Germline CDR1 MNHEY, CDR2 SMNVEV (reference sequence). V shed 6 bases, J shed 6 bases, and the junction held 1 base outside the gene matches. This CDR3 comprises 12 residues. CDR3 loop: CASRGQGQPQHF. As DNA, the CDR3 is TGTGCCAGCAGAGGACAGGGTCAGCCCCAGCATTTT.

The chain carries TRBV5-1 and TRBJ2-7; D might be TRBD2 (6 bases). The CDR3 spans 13 residues. V dropped 3 bases and J dropped 7 bases, with 14 bases sitting between them. Germline V CDR1 and CDR2: SGHRS, YFSETQ. CDR3 DNA sequence: TGCGCCAGCAGCTGGAGGGCCGATATGGAGCAGTACTTC. This translates into CASSWRADMEQYF.

V and J are TRBV7-7 and TRBJ1-1; maybe TRBD1 (6 bases). The CDR3 loop spans 12 amino acids. V lost 10 bases and J 2 bases, leaving 11 bases between the germline ends. Germline CDR1 and CDR2: SSHAT and FNYEAQ (reference sequence). DNA of the CDR3: TGTGCCAAAAAAGGGGGTAACACTGAAGCTTTCTTT. Its protein is CAKKGGNTEAFF.

This chain uses TRBV30 with TRBJ2-3, with D possibly being TRBD2 (5 bases). There are 14 residues in the CDR3. CDR1 and CDR2 from the germline V gene are GTSNPN and SVGIG (reference sequence). V was cut by 4 bases and J by 2 bases, with 13 bases left in between. The CDR3 loop is CAWNDRGNTDTQYF. CDR3 DNA: TGTGCCTGGAATGACCGGGGAAACACAGATACGCAGTATTTT.

The chain couples TRBV19 to TRBJ1-2; possibly TRBD1 for D (5 bases). CDR3 length: 15 amino acids. Trimming removed 5 bases from V and 4 bases from J, with 17 bases in between. Germline CDR1 is LNHDA and CDR2 is SQIVND (reference sequence). CDR3 loop: CASSVQGGGPYGYTF. CDR3 bases: TGTGCCAGTAGTGTTCAGGGTGGAGGGCCCTATGGCTACACCTTC.

This clone has just a few counts. V is TRBV4-2 and J is TRBJ2-5, with a weak D call TRBD1 (6 bases). Trimming left V 3 bases short and J 5 bases short, with 13 bases between. Germline-derived CDR1 and CDR2 are LGHNA and YNFKEQ. The CDR3 totals 14 residues. Here the CDR3 reads CASSQGTRGETQYF. The CDR3 nucleotides are TGTGCCAGCAGCCAGGGGACGAGGGGGGAGACCCAGTACTTC.

The J gene is TRBJ1-5, the V gene TRBV19; D is possibly TRBD1 (6 bases). Germline V CDR1 and CDR2: LNHDA, SQIVND (reference sequence). The CDR3 spans 15 residues. The germline V and J ends were trimmed by 7 bases and 0 bases, with 13 bases remaining between them. Here the CDR3 DNA reads TGTGCCAGTACCATGGGGACAATTAGCAATCAGCCCCAGCATTTT. Its protein product is CASTMGTISNQPQHF. Full variable domain (missing parts from reference TRBV19 and TRBJ1-5): DGGITQSPKYLFRKEGQNVTLSCEQNLNHDAMYWYRQDPGQGLRLIYYSQIVNDFQKGDIAEGYSVSREKKESFPLTVTSAQKNPTAFYLCASTMGTISNQPQHFGDGTRLSIL.

The gene calls are TRBV4-1 and TRBJ2-1; 12 bases line up with TRBD1. The CDR3 runs to 17 residues. V was clipped by 3 bases and J by 5 bases; unmatched bases: 8. CDR1 is MGHRA and CDR2 is YSYEKL in the germline V gene. CDR3 DNA: TGCGCCAGCAGCCAGGGCCAGGGACAGGGGGCCCACAATGAGCAGTTCTTC. Protein sequence: CASSQGQGQGAHNEQFF.

This clone was detected only once. The genes are TRBV10-3 and TRBJ2-3; TRBD1 agrees at 7 bases. Germline-derived CDR1 and CDR2 are ENHRY and SYGVKD. CDR3 length equals 15 residues. V was clipped by 1 base and J by 2 bases; unmatched bases: 3. The CDR3 coding sequence is TGTGCCATCAGTGAGTGGGACAGCGCCACAGATACGCAGTATTTT. Translating it yields CAISEWDSATDTQYF.

V and J are TRBV4-1 and TRBJ2-1; 10 nucleotides line up with TRBD1. The germline V gene has CDR1 MGHRA and CDR2 YSYEKL. V shed 2 bases and J 7 bases; nucleotides not matched to a gene: 2. The CDR3 spans 14 residues. The CDR3 region is CASSQTDRGNEQFF. The CDR3 bases are TGCGCCAGCAGCCAAACGGACAGGGGGAATGAGCAGTTCTTC.

The genes are TRBV6-5 and TRBJ1-2; possibly TRBD1 for D (5 bases). The CDR3 runs to 15 residues. Trimming removed 4 bases at V and 0 bases at J, with 12 bases between. CDR1 MNHEY and CDR2 SVGAGI come from the germline V gene. CDR3 DNA sequence: TGTGCCAGCAGTTCTCGACAGAACTCTAACTATGGCTACACCTTC. Its translation is CASSSRQNSNYGYTF.

The chain joins TRBV24-1 to TRBJ2-7; 13 positions agree with TRBD2. The junction had 11 bases not matched to a gene; V was cut back by 4 bases and J by 12 bases. CDR1 KGHDR and CDR2 SFDVKD come from the germline V gene. This CDR3 comprises 15 residues. This chain's CDR3 is CATSDSGTSGVLWYF. The CDR3 nucleotides are TGTGCCACCAGTGACAGCGGGACTAGCGGGGTTTTATGGTACTTC.

The V call is TRBV30, the J call TRBJ2-1; TRBD1 is a possible D gene (6 bases). V lost 1 base, J lost 10 bases, and 20 bases lay in between. The CDR3 contains 15 residues. Germline V gene data show CDR1 as GTSNPN and CDR2 as SVGIG (reference sequence). The DNA for the CDR3 is TGTGCCTGGAGTGCGACAGGTGACCTTAGTGAAGAGCAGTTCTTC. This translates into CAWSATGDLSEEQFF. The whole variable domain, filled in from reference TRBV30 and TRBJ2-1, reads SQTIHQWPATLVQPVGSPLSLECTVEGTSNPNLYWYRQAAGRGLQLLFYSVGIGQISSEVPQNLSASRPQDRQFILSSKKLLLSDSGFYLCAWSATGDLSEEQFFGPGTRLTVL.

The chain uses TRBV7-8 and TRBJ1-5; weak D call: TRBD1 (6 bases). Germline CDR1 reads SGHVS; CDR2 reads FQNEAQ. V was pared by 3 bases and J by 6 bases, with 15 bases between. The CDR3 spans 15 residues. The CDR3 reads CASSFTGGGGQPQHF. Here the CDR3 DNA reads TGTGCCAGCAGCTTTACGGGGGGCGGGGGTCAGCCCCAGCATTTT.

The chain uses TRBV9 and TRBJ2-3, with D maybe TRBD2 (6 bases). This CDR3 has 14 amino acids. With 4 bases removed from V and 3 bases from J, the gap between germline ends came to 12 bases. Germline lookup yields CDR1 SGDLS and CDR2 YYNGEE. CDR3 amino acids: CASSPRLETDTQYF. The CDR3, as DNA: TGTGCCAGCAGCCCCCGACTAGAAACAGATACGCAGTATTTT.

V usage is TRBV20-1 and J usage is TRBJ1-1; D gene ambiguous. Looked up from germline, CDR1 is DFQATT and CDR2 is SNEGSKA (reference sequence). Trimming removed 3 bases at V and 1 base at J, with 6 bases between. The CDR3 totals 12 residues. The CDR3 spells CSASPQNTEAFF. Written as DNA, the CDR3 is TGCAGTGCTAGTCCCCAGAACACTGAAGCTTTCTTT.

The chain's CDR3 is CASSNQYEQYF. The CDR3 nucleotides are TGTGCCAGCAGTAATCAGTACGAGCAGTACTTC. This chain connects TRBV6-5 to TRBJ2-7; D remains ambiguous. Trimming removed 5 bases from V and 4 bases from J, with 6 bases in between. This CDR3 has 11 residues. Per germline, CDR1 MNHEY and CDR2 SVGAGI.

The chain has TRBV7-2 and TRBJ1-3, with TRBD1 identical over 9 bases. This CDR3 spans 15 amino acids. In germline, CDR1 is SGHTA, CDR2 FQGNSA. The V gene end was trimmed by 3 bases and the J gene end by 9 bases; junction bases not matched to a gene: 9. CDR3 in amino acids: CASSFLTTGGATIYF. The CDR3 coding sequence is TGTGCCAGCAGCTTCCTAACGACAGGGGGTGCCACCATATATTTT.

V and J are TRBV7-9 and TRBJ1-2; tentatively, D is TRBD1 (6 bases). Germline CDR1 and CDR2: SEHNR and FQNEAQ (reference sequence). The V gene lost 5 bases and the J gene lost 4 bases, with 17 bases spanning the gap. The CDR3 contains 15 residues. The CDR3, as DNA: TGTGCCAGCAGCGAAGACAGGCCCGCCCTCTATGGCTACACCTTC. Translated, it gives CASSEDRPALYGYTF.

This chain links TRBV11-3 with TRBJ2-3; D gene uncertain. V dropped 3 bases and J dropped 0 bases, with 4 bases sitting between them. The CDR3 runs to 13 residues. The V gene's germline CDR1 is SGHNT and CDR2 YENEEA. DNA of the CDR3: TGTGCCAGCAGCTTCGTCAGCACAGATACGCAGTATTTT. The encoded protein is CASSFVSTDTQYF. Combining the CDR3 with reference TRBV11-3 and TRBJ2-3 gives the whole variable domain EAGVVQSPRYKIIEKKQPVAFWCNPISGHNTLYWYLQNLGQGPELLIRYENEEAVDDSQLPKDRFSAERLKGVDSTLKIQPAELGDSAVYLCASSFVSTDTQYFGPGTRLTVL.

This rearrangement joins TRBV5-1 to TRBJ2-2; a weak D match, TRBD1 (6 bases). V shed 2 bases and J shed 1 base, with 15 bases lying between them. CDR1 and CDR2 from the germline V gene are SGHRS and YFSETQ. This CDR3 comprises 17 residues. The CDR3: CASSLEGGRKNTGELFF. The CDR3 DNA is TGCGCCAGCAGCTTAGAAGGGGGACGAAAGAACACCGGGGAGCTGTTTTTT.

The J gene is TRBJ2-2, the V gene TRBV2; 15 bases are a match to TRBD2. The length of the CDR3 is 17 residues. Germline CDR1 SNHLY, CDR2 FYNNEI. The trim removed 5 bases at V and 7 bases at J, leaving 8 bases unmatched. The CDR3 region is CASSPGLAGGPVGELFF. The CDR3 coding sequence is TGTGCCAGCAGTCCCGGACTAGCGGGGGGGCCTGTCGGGGAGCTGTTTTTT.

As for this clone: This CDR3 fails to terminate in the conserved phenylalanine or tryptophan, so it likely reflects a read error. The DNA is left out, because the CDR3 cannot be placed on it with certainty; the CDR3 is given as TCRdb lists it. This chain connects TRBV9 to TRBJ1-1; the tabulated D call, TRBD1, remains unverified against the DNA. Germline CDR1 reads SGDLS; CDR2 reads YYNGEE. 9 amino acids form the CDR3, both terminal residues included. The CDR3 reads CASSVRDTL.